This TCR beta chain was recovered during a study of identical twins. Template switching, a step in the protocol, added a universal primer site, and cDNA carried unique molecular identifiers. TCRdb fed the 5' RACE reads into MiXCR, producing one record per CDR3 protein. The table includes fewer than 500,000 distinct CDR3 sequences, roughly 26% detected once. This clonotype has more than one count but fewer than ten. These records were also assigned to another study, of T cells expressing NK-cell markers.

The sequence came from a woman aged 18 to 35 in good health. The material sequenced was CD4+ T cells sorted from blood.

CDR3 coding DNA: TGTGCCAGCAGCTTGACAGGGGGCTCTGGGGCCAACGTCCTGACTTTC. Amino acids: CASSLTGGSGANVLTF. The chain combines TRBV7-3 with TRBJ2-6; 9 bases line up with TRBD1. The germline V gene encodes CDR1 SGHTA and CDR2 FQGTGA. The CDR3 runs to 16 residues. V dropped 3 bases and J dropped 0; count of bases not matched to a gene: 0. Complete variable domain (other parts from reference TRBV7-3 and TRBJ2-6): GAGVSQTPSNKVTEKGKYVELRCDPISGHTALYWYRQSLGQGPEFLIYFQGTGAADDSGLPNDRFFAVRPEGSVSTLKIQRTERGDSAVYLCASSLTGGSGANVLTFGAGSRLTVL.